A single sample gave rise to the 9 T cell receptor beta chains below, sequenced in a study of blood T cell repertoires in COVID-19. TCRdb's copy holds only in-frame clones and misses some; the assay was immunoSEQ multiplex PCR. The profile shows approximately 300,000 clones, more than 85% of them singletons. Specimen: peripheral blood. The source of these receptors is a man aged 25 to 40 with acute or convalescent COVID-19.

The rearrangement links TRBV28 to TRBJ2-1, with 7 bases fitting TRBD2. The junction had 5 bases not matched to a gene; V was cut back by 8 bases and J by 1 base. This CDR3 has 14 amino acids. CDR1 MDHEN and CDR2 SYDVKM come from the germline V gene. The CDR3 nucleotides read TGTGCCAGCGGGGGGGGAGGGTCCTACAATGAGCAGTTCTTC. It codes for CASGGGGSYNEQFF.

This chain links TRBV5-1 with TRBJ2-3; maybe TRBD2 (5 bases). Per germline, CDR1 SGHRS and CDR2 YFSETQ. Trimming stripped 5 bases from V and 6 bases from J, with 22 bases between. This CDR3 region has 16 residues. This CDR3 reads CASRKRLANSVDTQYF. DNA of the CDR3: TGCGCCAGCAGAAAGCGTCTAGCCAATTCGGTCGATACGCAGTATTTT.

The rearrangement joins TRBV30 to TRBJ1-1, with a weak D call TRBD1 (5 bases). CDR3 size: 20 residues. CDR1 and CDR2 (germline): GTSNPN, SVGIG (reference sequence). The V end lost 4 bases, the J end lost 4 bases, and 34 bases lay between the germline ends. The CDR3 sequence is CAWNPDAGPRTSGFGTEAFF. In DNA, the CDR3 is TGTGCCTGGAATCCTGATGCCGGCCCCCGTACATCAGGGTTTGGCACTGAAGCTTTCTTT.

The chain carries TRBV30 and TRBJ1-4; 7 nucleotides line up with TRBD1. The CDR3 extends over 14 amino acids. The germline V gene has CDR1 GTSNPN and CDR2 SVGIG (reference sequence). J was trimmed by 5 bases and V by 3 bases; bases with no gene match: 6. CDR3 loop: CAWSRDRQNEKLFF. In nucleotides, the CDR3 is TGTGCCTGGAGCCGGGACAGACAAAATGAAAAACTGTTTTTT.

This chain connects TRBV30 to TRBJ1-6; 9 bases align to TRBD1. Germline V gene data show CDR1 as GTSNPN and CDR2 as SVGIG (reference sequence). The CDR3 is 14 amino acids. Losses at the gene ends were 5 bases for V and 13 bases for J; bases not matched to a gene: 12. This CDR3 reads CAWDRGEFIVPLHF. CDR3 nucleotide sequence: TGTGCCTGGGACAGGGGGGAATTCATTGTGCCCCTCCACTTT. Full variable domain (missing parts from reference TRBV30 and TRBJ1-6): SQTIHQWPATLVQPVGSPLSLECTVEGTSNPNLYWYRQAAGRGLQLLFYSVGIGQISSEVPQNLSASRPQDRQFILSSKKLLLSDSGFYLCAWDRGEFIVPLHFGNGTRLTVT.

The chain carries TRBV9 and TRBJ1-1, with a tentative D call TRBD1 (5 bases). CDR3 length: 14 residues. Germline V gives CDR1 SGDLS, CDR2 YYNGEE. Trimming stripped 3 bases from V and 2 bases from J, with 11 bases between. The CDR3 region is CASSANQGNTEAFF. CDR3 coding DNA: TGTGCCAGCAGCGCTAACCAGGGTAACACTGAAGCTTTCTTT. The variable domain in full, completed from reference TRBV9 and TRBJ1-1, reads DSGVTQTPKHLITATGQRVTLRCSPRSGDLSVYWYQQSLDQGLQFLIQYYNGEERAKGNILERFSAQQFPDLHSELNLSSLELGDSALYFCASSANQGNTEAFFGQGTRLTVV.

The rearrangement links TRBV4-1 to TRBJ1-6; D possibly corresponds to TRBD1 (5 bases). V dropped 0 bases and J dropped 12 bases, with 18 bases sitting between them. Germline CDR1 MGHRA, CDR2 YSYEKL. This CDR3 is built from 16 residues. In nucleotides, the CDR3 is TGCGCCAGCAGCCAAGATTTGGGGGGACCCGCTGAACCCCTCCACTTT. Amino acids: CASSQDLGGPAEPLHF.

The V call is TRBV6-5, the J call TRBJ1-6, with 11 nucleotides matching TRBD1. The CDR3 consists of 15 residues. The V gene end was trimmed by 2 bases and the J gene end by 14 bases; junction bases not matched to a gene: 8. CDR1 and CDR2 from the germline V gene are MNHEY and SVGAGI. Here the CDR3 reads CASSYGGQGATSLHF. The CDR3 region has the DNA TGTGCCAGCAGTTACGGTGGACAGGGGGCTACATCCCTCCACTTT.

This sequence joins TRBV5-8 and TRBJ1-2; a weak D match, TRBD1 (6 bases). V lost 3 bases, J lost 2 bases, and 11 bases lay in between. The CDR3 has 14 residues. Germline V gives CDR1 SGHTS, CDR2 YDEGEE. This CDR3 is CASSSNRENYGYTF. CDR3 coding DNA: TGTGCCAGCAGCTCCAACAGGGAAAACTATGGCTACACCTTC.